The present entry profiles one TCR beta chain with its context. There are 16 residues in the CDR3. Germline CDR1 and CDR2: SGHVS and FQNEAQ. Deletions cut 4 bases from V and 1 base from J, with 15 bases between. The sample comes from a study of T cell changes during pregnancy in multiple sclerosis. Here immunoSEQ multiplex PCR was the method, and the copy in TCRdb shows in-frame clones only, minus some. The sample yields 50,000 or so clones, just under 95% seen once. This chain joins TRBV7-8 and TRBJ2-3; possible D gene TRBD2, 7 bases. The source is a female donor with multiple sclerosis, enrolled in a pregnancy study. The sequences come from CD8+ T cells from peripheral blood mononuclear cells, collected in the first trimester of pregnancy. The CDR3 loop is CASSWAGGQGTDTQYF. The CDR3 DNA reads as TGTGCCAGCAGCTGGGCCGGGGGGCAAGGCACAGATACGCAGTATTTT. Together with reference TRBV7-8 and TRBJ2-3, the CDR3 gives the full variable domain: GAGVSQSPRYKVAKRGQDVALRCDPISGHVSLFWYQQALGQGPEFLTYFQNEAQLDKSGLPSDRFFAERPEGSVSTLKIQRTQQEDSAVYLCASSWAGGQGTDTQYFGPGTRLTVL.